This T cell receptor (beta chain) was identified during a study of cytomegalovirus exposure and HLA in healthy donors. Overall study findings and caveats: Among donors in an Asian-associated ancestry cluster, a later analysis reportedly found fewer N-insertions than the roughly 670-donor mean. Accurate prediction of most subjects' HLA-A and HLA-B alleles from TCR beta sequences was reported. Earlier results showed most TCR beta V segments being productive about 90% or about 30% of the time.

A note on this clone: As yet, its antigen is unknown.

Trimming took 6 bases from V and 9 from J; bases not matched to a gene: 11. Germline CDR1 SQVTM, CDR2 ANQGSEA. The CDR3 is 13 amino acids. The PCR employed 60 Vbeta primers together with 13 Jbeta primers. Assay used: immunoSEQ multiplex PCR; TCRdb lists only in-frame clones, some missing. The data hold about 200,000 clones, with approximately 80% observed a single time. Sequencing input: PBMCs. This sequence was found in a boy aged 2-9 years in good health and CMV-seronegative. J is TRBJ2-4 and V is TRBV29-1; 7 bases are shared with TRBD2. DNA of the CDR3: TGCAGCGTCGTGGGGGGGACGAATGTCATTCAGTACTTC. Amino acids: CSVVGGTNVIQYF. The full variable domain, in which reference TRBV29-1 and TRBJ2-4 provide the parts outside the CDR3, is SAVISQKPSRDICQRGTSLTIQCQVDSQVTMMFWYRQQPGQSLTLIATANQGSEATYESGFVIDKFPISRPNLTFSTLTVSNMSPEDSSIYLCSVVGGTNVIQYFGAGTRLSVL.